This is a list of T cell receptor beta chains from one sample in a study of T cell responses to AZD1222 COVID-19 vaccine. This table comes from immunoSEQ multiplex PCR, and its TCRdb copy is limited to in-frame clones, with some not included. The sample has over 120,000 clones, approximately 90% seen once. Sample: peripheral blood, taken on day 0 of AZD1222 vaccination. The receptor source for this set is an adult in good health. CDR3s include the opening cysteine and the closing phenylalanine or tryptophan. A D gene is named only where the DNA matches it firmly. Expanded clones are given a class, and other clones once, few, many or no size at all.

v_gene,j_gene,d_gene,abundance,CDR3nt,CDR3aa
TRBV28,TRBJ2-7,NA,NA,TGTGCCAGCAGGGAAGGGGGGCCTACCTACGAGCAGTACTTC,CASREGGPTYEQYF
TRBV7-3,TRBJ2-1,NA,NA,TGTGCCAGCAGCAATGTCGGGGGGCGTGACAATGAGCAGTTCTTC,CASSNVGGRDNEQFF
TRBV30,TRBJ2-7,NA,once,TGTGCCTGGAGGGGCCGGGACATAGGCTACGAGCAGTACTTC,CAWRGRDIGYEQYF
TRBV2,TRBJ2-7,NA,NA,TGTGCCAGCATCAGGGGAGGCAGTAGAAACTCCTACGAGCAGTACTTC,CASIRGGSRNSYEQYF
TRBV4-1,TRBJ2-1,NA,NA,TGCGCCAGCAGCCAAGATGCAGGGGGGGGAGATGAGCAGTTCTTC,CASSQDAGGGDEQFF
TRBV7-6,TRBJ2-2,NA,NA,TGTGCCAGCAGCTTAGCGTCCTCGAACACCGGGGAGCTGTTTTTT,CASSLASSNTGELFF
TRBV7-2,TRBJ2-2,TRBD1,NA,TGTGCCAGCAGCTTGACAGGGGGGTTCGCCGGGGAGCTGTTTTTT,CASSLTGGFAGELFF
TRBV14,TRBJ2-3,NA,once,TGTGCCAGCAGCCACCAACGGCGGGATACGCAGTATTTT,CASSHQRRDTQYF
TRBV7-2,TRBJ2-7,NA,NA,TGTGCCAGCAGCGCGAGAAGGGCTGAGAGTCTCTACGAGCAGTACTTC,CASSARRAESLYEQYF
TRBV2,TRBJ2-1,NA,NA,TGTGCCAGCGGGCTTTCCTACAATGAGCAGTTCTTC,CASGLSYNEQFF
TRBV2,TRBJ1-5,TRBD1,NA,TGTGCCAGCAAGGGGACAGGGGGCGATCAGCCCCAGCATTTT,CASKGTGGDQPQHF
TRBV15,TRBJ1-6,NA,NA,TGTGCCACCAGCCGAAGGGACTCCTATAATTCACCCCTCCACTTT,CATSRRDSYNSPLHF